The sequence of this TCR beta chain was determined in a study of CD8+ T cells in alopecia areata. Study-level findings and limits: Persistence during tofacitinib was seen for many expanded lesional clones in scalp and blood. Clonality exceeded that of normal scalp in lesional scalp, most notably in alopecia totalis/universalis. Patients displayed less clarity in TCR sharing than mice, a finding possibly related to HLA.

As regards this clone: The antigen is undetermined.

Isolated RNA was reverse transcribed into cDNA used as the sequencing template. Repertoires were generated with immunoSEQ multiplex PCR, while TCRdb's copy carries only in-frame clones and drops some. The data show around 270,000 clones, nearly 60% seen once. As to treatment: oral pan-JAK inhibitor, 5-10 mg twice daily. Separation by sorting yielded CD4+ and CD8+ T cells from PBMCs. Per germline, CDR1 MGHRA and CDR2 YSYEKL. V dropped 0 bases and J dropped 1 base, with 16 bases sitting between them. This CDR3 comprises 18 residues. This chain links TRBV4-1 with TRBJ1-5; TRBD1 is a possible D gene (5 bases). The input for sequencing was CD4+ T cells sorted from blood, taken at week 24, from a patient treated with tofacitinib. The sequence derives from a human donor with alopecia areata. This CDR3 is CASSQDLKGMVSNQPQHF. CDR3 bases: TGCGCCAGCAGCCAAGATCTCAAGGGGATGGTAAGCAATCAGCCCCAGCATTTT.